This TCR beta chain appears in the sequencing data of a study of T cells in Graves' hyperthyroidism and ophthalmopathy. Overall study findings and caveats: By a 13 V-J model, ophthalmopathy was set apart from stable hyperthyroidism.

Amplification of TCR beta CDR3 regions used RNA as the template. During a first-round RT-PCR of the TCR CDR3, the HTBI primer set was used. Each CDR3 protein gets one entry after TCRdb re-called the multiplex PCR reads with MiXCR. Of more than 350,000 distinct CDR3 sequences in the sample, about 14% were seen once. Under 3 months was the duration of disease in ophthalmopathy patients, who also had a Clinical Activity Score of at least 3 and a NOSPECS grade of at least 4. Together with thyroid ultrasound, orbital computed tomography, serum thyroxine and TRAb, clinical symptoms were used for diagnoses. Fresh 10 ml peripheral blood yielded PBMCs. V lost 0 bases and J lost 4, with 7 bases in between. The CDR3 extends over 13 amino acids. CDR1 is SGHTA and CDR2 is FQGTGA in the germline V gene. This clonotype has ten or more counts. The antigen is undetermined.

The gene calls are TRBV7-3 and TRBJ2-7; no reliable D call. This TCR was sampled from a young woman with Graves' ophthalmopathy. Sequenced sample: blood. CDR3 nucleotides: TGTGCCAGCAGCTTAACCAACAGTTACGAGCAGTACTTC. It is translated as CASSLTNSYEQYF.